The 7 T cell receptor beta chains below come from one sample, sequenced in a study of T cell responses to AZD1222 COVID-19 vaccine. Libraries were prepared by immunoSEQ multiplex PCR; TCRdb keeps only in-frame clonotypes and omits some of them. The table lists fewer than 200,000 clones, roughly 92% of them singletons. Sequences were derived from peripheral blood, sampled on day 0 of AZD1222 vaccination. These receptors came from an adult in good health.

The CDR3: CASSFGTGVQPQHF. As DNA, the CDR3 is TGTGCCAGCAGCTTCGGGACAGGGGTTCAGCCCCAGCATTTT. This rearrangement joins TRBV5-6 to TRBJ1-5; 10 nucleotides align to TRBD1. V was pared by 2 bases and J by 6 bases, with 2 bases of the junction left unmatched. Germline CDR1 reads SGHDT; CDR2 reads YYEEEE. The CDR3 consists of 14 residues. Together with reference TRBV5-6 and TRBJ1-5, the CDR3 gives the full variable domain: DAGVTQSPTHLIKTRGQQVTLRCSPKSGHDTVSWYQQALGQGPQFIFQYYEEEERQRGNFPDRFSGHQFPNYSSELNVNALLLGDSALYLCASSFGTGVQPQHFGDGTRLSIL.

The chain recombines TRBV6-6 with TRBJ2-6; D possibly corresponds to TRBD2 (5 bases). In germline, CDR1 is MNHNY, CDR2 SVGAGI (reference sequence). Trimming cost V 2 bases and J 0 bases, with 8 bases left between them. The CDR3 contains 16 residues. The CDR3 DNA sequence: TGTGCCAGCAGTTACAAAGGAGGCTCTGGGGCCAACGTCCTGACTTTC. Amino acid sequence: CASSYKGGSGANVLTF.

The chain recombines TRBV18 with TRBJ2-4; 9 positions agree with TRBD1. Looked up from germline, CDR1 is KGHSH and CDR2 is LQKENI. The CDR3 contains 13 residues. V lost 3 bases and J lost 6; bases outside the gene matches: 0. The chain's CDR3 is CASSPDRGNIQYF. Here the CDR3 DNA reads TGTGCCAGCTCACCGGACAGGGGAAACATTCAGTACTTC.

This clone was counted a single time. The J gene is TRBJ2-1, the V gene TRBV5-4; 7 positions match TRBD2. V shed 4 bases and J 12 bases; nucleotides not matched to a gene: 19. The CDR3 spans 16 residues. Germline V gene data show CDR1 as SGHNT and CDR2 as YYREEE (reference sequence). CDR3 residues: CASSGREASSSEGQFF. The CDR3 coding sequence is TGTGCCAGCAGCGGGAGGGAGGCGAGCAGTTCAGAGGGGCAGTTCTTC.

The chain links TRBV21-1 to TRBJ2-7. TRBV21-1 is labeled a pseudogene. CDR3 length: 13 residues. CDR3 DNA sequence: TGTGCCAGCAGCAAAAAGGGATGCTACGAGCAGTACTTC. Protein sequence: CASSKKGCYEQYF.

The chain carries TRBV4-3 and TRBJ1-5; D unclear. Per the germline V gene, CDR1 is LGHNA and CDR2 is YSLEER. The V end lost 0 bases, the J end lost 1 base, and 10 bases lay between the germline ends. This CDR3 comprises 16 residues. DNA for the CDR3: TGCGCCAGCAGCCAAGATCTGCACCAGAGCAATCAGCCCCAGCATTTT. Translating it yields CASSQDLHQSNQPQHF.

The chain carries TRBV7-3 and TRBJ2-3; 7 positions agree with TRBD2. The CDR3 extends over 16 amino acids. Germline-derived CDR1 and CDR2 are SGHTA and FQGTGA. V dropped 2 bases and J dropped 5; count of bases not matched to a gene: 10. CDR3 region: CASSLGGGRSKDTQYF. CDR3 DNA sequence: TGTGCCAGCAGCTTAGGGGGAGGGCGAAGTAAAGATACGCAGTATTTT.